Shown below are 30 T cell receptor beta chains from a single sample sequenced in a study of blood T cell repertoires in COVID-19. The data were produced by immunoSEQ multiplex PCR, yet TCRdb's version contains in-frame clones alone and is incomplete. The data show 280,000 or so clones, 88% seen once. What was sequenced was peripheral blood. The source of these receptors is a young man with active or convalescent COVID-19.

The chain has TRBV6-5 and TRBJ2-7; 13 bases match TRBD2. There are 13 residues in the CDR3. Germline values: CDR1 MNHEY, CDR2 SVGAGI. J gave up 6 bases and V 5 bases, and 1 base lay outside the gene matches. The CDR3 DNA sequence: TGTGCCAGCAGTCGGACTAGCGGGGGCGAGCAGTACTTC. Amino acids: CASSRTSGGEQYF.

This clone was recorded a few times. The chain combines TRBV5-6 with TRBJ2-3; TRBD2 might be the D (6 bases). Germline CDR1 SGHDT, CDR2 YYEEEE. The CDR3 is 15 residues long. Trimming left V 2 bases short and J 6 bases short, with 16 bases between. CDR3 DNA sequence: TGTGCCAGCAGCTTAAGAAGCGGGTCCAGGGATACGCAGTATTTT. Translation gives CASSLRSGSRDTQYF. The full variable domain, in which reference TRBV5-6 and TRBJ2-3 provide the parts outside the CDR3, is DAGVTQSPTHLIKTRGQQVTLRCSPKSGHDTVSWYQQALGQGPQFIFQYYEEEERQRGNFPDRFSGHQFPNYSSELNVNALLLGDSALYLCASSLRSGSRDTQYFGPGTRLTVL.

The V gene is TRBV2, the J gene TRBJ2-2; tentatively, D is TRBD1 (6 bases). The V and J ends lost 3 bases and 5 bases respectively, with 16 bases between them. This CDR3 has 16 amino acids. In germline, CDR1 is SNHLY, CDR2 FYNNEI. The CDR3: CASSDQTRGLTGELFF. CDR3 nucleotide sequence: TGTGCCAGCAGTGATCAAACCAGGGGCCTGACCGGGGAGCTGTTTTTT. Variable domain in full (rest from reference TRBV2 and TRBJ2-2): EPEVTQTPSHQVTQMGQEVILRCVPISNHLYFYWYRQILGQKVEFLVSFYNNEISEKSEIFDDQFSVERPDGSNFTLKIRSTKLEDSAMYFCASSDQTRGLTGELFFGEGSRLTVL.

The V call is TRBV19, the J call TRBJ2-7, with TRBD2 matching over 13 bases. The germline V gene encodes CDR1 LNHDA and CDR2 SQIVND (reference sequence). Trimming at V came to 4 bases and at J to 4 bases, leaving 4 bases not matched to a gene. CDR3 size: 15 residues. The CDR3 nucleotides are TGTGCCAGTAGTACGACGACTAGCGGGGGGTACGAGCAGTACTTC. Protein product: CASSTTTSGGYEQYF.

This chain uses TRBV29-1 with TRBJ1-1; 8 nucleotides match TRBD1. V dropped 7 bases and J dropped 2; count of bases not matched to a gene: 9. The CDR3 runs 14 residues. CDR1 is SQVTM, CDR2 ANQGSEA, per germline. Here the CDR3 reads CSATGGVSNTEAFF. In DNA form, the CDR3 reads TGCAGCGCCACAGGGGGGGTTAGTAACACTGAAGCTTTCTTT.

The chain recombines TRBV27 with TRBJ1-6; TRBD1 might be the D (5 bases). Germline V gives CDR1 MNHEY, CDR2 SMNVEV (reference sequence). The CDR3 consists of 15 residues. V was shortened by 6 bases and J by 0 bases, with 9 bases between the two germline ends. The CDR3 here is CASRVQGSYNSPLHF. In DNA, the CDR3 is TGTGCCAGCAGGGTTCAGGGCTCCTATAATTCACCCCTCCACTTT.

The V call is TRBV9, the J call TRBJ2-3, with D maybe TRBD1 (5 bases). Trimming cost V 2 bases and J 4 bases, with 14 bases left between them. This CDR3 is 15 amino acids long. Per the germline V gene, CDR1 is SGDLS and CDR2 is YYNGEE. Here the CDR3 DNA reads TGTGCCAGCAGCGTCCGTCAGGGTAGTGCAGATACGCAGTATTTT. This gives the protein CASSVRQGSADTQYF. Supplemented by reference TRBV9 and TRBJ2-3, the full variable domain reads DSGVTQTPKHLITATGQRVTLRCSPRSGDLSVYWYQQSLDQGLQFLIQYYNGEERAKGNILERFSAQQFPDLHSELNLSSLELGDSALYFCASSVRQGSADTQYFGPGTRLTVL.

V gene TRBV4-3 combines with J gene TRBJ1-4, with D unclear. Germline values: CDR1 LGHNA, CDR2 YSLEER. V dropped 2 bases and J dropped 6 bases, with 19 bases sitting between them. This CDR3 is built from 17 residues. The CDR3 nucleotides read TGCGCCAGCAGCCAAATTCGGATCGTCGAGGGTTATGAAAAACTGTTTTTT. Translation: CASSQIRIVEGYEKLFF.

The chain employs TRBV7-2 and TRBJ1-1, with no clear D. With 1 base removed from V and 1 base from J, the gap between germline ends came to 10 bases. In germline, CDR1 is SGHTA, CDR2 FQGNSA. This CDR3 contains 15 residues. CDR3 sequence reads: CASSLDRGKNTEAFF. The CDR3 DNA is TGTGCCAGCAGCTTAGATCGAGGGAAGAACACTGAAGCTTTCTTT.

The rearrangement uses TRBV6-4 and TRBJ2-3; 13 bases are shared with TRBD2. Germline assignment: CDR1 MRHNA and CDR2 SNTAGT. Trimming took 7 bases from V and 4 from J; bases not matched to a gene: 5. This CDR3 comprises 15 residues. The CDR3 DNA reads TGTGCCAGCACCCCGACTAGCGGGGGGTCAGATACGCAGTATTTT. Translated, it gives CASTPTSGGSDTQYF.

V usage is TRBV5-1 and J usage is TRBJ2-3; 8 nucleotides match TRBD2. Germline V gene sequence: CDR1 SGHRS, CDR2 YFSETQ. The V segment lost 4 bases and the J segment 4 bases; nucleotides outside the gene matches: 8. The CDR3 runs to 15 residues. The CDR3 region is CASSRTSGRADTQYF. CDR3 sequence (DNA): TGCGCCAGCAGCCGTACTAGCGGTCGCGCAGATACGCAGTATTTT.

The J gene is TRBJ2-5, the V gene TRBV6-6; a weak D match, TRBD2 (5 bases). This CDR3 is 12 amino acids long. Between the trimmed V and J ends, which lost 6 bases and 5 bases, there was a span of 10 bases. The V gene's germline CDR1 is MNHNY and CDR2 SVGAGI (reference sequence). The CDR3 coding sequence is TGTGCCAGCAGGACGGGCGGGGAGACCCAGTACTTC. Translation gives CASRTGGETQYF.

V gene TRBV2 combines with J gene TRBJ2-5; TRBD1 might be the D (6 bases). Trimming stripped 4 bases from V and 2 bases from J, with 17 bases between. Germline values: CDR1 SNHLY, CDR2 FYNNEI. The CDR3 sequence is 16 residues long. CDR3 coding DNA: TGTGCCAGCAGTGTGCGCCGACAGGTGAATCAAGAGACCCAGTACTTC. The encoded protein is CASSVRRQVNQETQYF.

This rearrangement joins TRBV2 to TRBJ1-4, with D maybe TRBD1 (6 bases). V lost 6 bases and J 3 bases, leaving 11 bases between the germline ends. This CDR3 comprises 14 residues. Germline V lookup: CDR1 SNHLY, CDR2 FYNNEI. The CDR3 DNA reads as TGTGCCAGCAGGAACAGGGCAGCTAATGAAAAACTGTTTTTT. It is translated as CASRNRAANEKLFF.

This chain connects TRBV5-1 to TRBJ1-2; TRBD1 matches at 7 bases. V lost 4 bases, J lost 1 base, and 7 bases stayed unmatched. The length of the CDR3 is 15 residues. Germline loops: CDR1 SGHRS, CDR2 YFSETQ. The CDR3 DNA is TGCGCCAGCAGCGGAAGGACAGGAGATAACTATGGCTACACCTTC. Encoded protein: CASSGRTGDNYGYTF.

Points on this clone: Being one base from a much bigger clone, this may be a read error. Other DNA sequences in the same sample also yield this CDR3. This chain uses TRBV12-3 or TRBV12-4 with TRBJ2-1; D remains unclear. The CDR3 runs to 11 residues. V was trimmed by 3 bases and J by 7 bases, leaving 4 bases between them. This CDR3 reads CASSFNNEQFF. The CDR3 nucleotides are TGTGCCAGCAGTTTTAATAATGAGCAGTTCTTC.

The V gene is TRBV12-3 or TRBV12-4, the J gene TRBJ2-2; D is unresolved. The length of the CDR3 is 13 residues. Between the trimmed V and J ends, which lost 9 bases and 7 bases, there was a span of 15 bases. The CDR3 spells CASSPGFVGELFF. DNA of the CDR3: TGTGCCAGTTCCCCAGGTTTCGTCGGGGAGCTGTTTTTT.

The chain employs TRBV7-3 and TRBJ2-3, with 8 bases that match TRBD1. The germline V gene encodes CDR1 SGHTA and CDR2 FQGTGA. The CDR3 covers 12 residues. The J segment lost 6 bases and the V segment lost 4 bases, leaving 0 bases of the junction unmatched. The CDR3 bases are TGTGCCAGCAGCTGGACAGGGGATACGCAGTATTTT. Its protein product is CASSWTGDTQYF.

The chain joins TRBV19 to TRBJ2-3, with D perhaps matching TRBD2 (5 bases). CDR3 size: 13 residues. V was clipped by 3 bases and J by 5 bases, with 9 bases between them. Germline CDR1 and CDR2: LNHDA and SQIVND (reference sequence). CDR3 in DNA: TGTGCCAGTAGTATCCAACTAGGAGATACGCAGTATTTT. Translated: CASSIQLGDTQYF.

The CDR3 loop is CASSIRVKTEAFF. CDR3 coding DNA: TGTGCCAGTAGTATACGGGTAAAAACTGAAGCTTTCTTT. The chain couples TRBV19 to TRBJ1-1; no clear D gene. CDR1 is LNHDA, CDR2 SQIVND, per germline (reference sequence). V gave up 2 bases and J gave up 5 bases, with 9 bases separating them. The CDR3 runs 13 residues. The entire variable domain, with the rest obtained from reference TRBV19 and TRBJ1-1, is as follows: DGGITQSPKYLFRKEGQNVTLSCEQNLNHDAMYWYRQDPGQGLRLIYYSQIVNDFQKGDIAEGYSVSREKKESFPLTVTSAQKNPTAFYLCASSIRVKTEAFFGQGTRLTVV.

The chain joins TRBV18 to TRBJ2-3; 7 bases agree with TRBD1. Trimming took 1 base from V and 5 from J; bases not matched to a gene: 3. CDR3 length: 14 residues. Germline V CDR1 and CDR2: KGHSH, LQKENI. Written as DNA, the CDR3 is TGTGCCAGCTCACCACGACAGGGCATAGATACGCAGTATTTT. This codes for CASSPRQGIDTQYF.

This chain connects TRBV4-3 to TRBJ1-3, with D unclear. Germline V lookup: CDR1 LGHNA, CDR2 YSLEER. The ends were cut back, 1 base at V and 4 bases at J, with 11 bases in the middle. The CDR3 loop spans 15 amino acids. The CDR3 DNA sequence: TGCGCCAGCAGCCAAGCGGGGTGGGAAGGAAACACCATATATTTT. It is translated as CASSQAGWEGNTIYF.

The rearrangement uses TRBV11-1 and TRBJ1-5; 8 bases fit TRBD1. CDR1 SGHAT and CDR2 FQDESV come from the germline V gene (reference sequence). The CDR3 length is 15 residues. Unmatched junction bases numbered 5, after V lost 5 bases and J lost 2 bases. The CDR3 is CASSLGQGGNQPQHF. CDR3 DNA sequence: TGTGCCAGCAGCCTCGGACAGGGTGGCAATCAGCCCCAGCATTTT.

CDR3 loop: CASSFGGTGYEQYF. In nucleotides, the CDR3 is TGTGCCAGCAGCTTTGGAGGAACCGGCTACGAGCAGTACTTC. This sequence joins TRBV5-6 and TRBJ2-7; D might be TRBD2 (5 bases). The germline V and J ends were trimmed by 2 bases and 3 bases, with 12 bases remaining between them. This CDR3 is built from 14 residues. CDR1 is SGHDT and CDR2 is YYEEEE in the germline V gene.

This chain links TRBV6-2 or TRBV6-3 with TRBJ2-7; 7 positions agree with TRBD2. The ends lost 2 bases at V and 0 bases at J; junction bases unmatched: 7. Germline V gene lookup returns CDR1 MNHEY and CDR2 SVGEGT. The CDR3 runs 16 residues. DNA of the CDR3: TGTGCCAGCAGTTACCGGCTAGCGGCCAGCTCCTACGAGCAGTACTTC. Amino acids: CASSYRLAASSYEQYF.

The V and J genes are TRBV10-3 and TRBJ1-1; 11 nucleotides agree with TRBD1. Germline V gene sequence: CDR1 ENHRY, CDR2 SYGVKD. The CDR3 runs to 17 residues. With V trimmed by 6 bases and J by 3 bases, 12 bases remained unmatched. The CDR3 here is CAIRVTGTGGLDTEAFF. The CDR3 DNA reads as TGTGCCATCAGAGTTACAGGGACAGGGGGTTTGGACACTGAAGCTTTCTTT.

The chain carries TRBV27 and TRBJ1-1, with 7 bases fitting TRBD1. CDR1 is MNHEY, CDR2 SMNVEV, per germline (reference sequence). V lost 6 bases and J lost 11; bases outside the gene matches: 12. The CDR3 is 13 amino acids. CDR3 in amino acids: CASRDPGGMDAFF. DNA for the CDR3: TGTGCCAGCAGGGATCCAGGGGGGATGGATGCTTTCTTT.

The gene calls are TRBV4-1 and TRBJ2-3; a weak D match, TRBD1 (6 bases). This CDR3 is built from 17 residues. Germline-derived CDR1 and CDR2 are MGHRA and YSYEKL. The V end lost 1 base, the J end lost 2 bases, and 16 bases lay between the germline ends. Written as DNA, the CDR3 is TGCGCCAGCAGCCAAGTGACCCTGGACAGAAACACAGATACGCAGTATTTT. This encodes CASSQVTLDRNTDTQYF.

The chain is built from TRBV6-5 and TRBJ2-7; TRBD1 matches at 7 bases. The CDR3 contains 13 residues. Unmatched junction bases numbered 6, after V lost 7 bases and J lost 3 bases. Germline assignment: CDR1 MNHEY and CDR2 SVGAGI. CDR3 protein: CASITTGYYEQYF. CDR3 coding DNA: TGTGCCAGCATTACGACAGGGTACTACGAGCAGTACTTC.

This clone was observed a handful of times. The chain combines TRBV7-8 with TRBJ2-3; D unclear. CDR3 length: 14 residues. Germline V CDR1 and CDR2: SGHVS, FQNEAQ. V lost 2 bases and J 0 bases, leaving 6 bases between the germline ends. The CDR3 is CASSLKTSTDTQYF. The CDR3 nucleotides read TGTGCCAGCAGCTTAAAAACTAGCACAGATACGCAGTATTTT.